The source of this TCR beta chain is a study of Ad26.COV2.S vaccination and SARS-CoV-2 variants. Findings of the study overall: Analyses that measured TCR breadth and depth may have underestimated total T cell responses.

CDR3 length: 14 residues. Trimming took 4 bases from V and 2 from J, leaving 8 bases between them. Germline values: CDR1 KGHSH, CDR2 LQKENI. Concerning this clone itself: Its target is not known.

The treatment denotes: around 19 received Ad26.COV2.S at low or high dose, single or two shots; several received placebo; per-sample allocation not given. Collection of the samples took place on day 63 after the first injection of vaccine or placebo. Sequenced by immunoSEQ multiplex PCR; TCRdb stores in-frame clones only, minus some. The data show around 350,000 clones, about 88% seen once. This sequence joins TRBV18 and TRBJ2-2; D perhaps matches TRBD1 (5 bases). This TCR derives from a person between 18 and 65 years old who received the Ad26.COV2.S COVID-19 vaccine or a placebo. The sample here was peripheral blood, taken in a trial of Ad26.COV2.S vaccine versus placebo. CDR3 nucleotide sequence: TGTGCCAGCTCACAGGGGATTAACACCGGGGAGCTGTTTTTT. Translated: CASSQGINTGELFF.